This T cell receptor (beta chain) was sequenced in a study of CD8+ T cells in alopecia areata. The study's findings and limits: Alphabeta T cells residing in normal skin are also sequenced in scalp samples. In lesional scalp, particularly from alopecia totalis/universalis, clonality was higher than in normal scalp.

Treatment given: oral pan-JAK inhibitor, 5-10 mg twice daily. As the sequencing template, cDNA was produced by extracting RNA and reverse transcribing it. Assay used: immunoSEQ multiplex PCR; TCRdb lists only in-frame clones, some missing. The table includes some 170,000 clones, about 48% detected once. This clone was seen a handful of times. No antigen is known for it. The CDR3 runs to 16 residues. CDR1 is LGHNT, CDR2 FRNRAP, per germline. The V and J ends lost 4 bases and 1 base, in that order; junction bases with no gene match: 7. The material sequenced was CD8+ T cells sorted from blood, taken at week 24, from a patient treated with tofacitinib. The TCR sequence derives from a human donor with alopecia areata. This sequence joins TRBV12-5 and TRBJ1-2; 9 bases line up with TRBD1. The CDR3, as DNA: TGTGCTAGTGGTTCCCTGGACAGGGGAGATAACTATGGCTACACCTTC. It is translated as CASGSLDRGDNYGYTF.